These 20 T cell receptor beta chains share one sample of origin, sequenced in a study of cytomegalovirus exposure and HLA in healthy donors. The study ran its PCR with 60 Vbeta and 13 Jbeta primers. Repertoires were generated with immunoSEQ multiplex PCR, while TCRdb's copy carries only in-frame clones and drops some. The data contain some 170,000 clones, approximately 79% of them singletons. Material: PBMCs. The source is a man aged 35-49 years in good health and CMV-seronegative.

This clone was seen ten or more times. The CDR3 here is CASSWSGQGSYGYTF. The DNA for the CDR3 is TGTGCCAGCAGTTGGTCCGGGCAGGGGTCGTATGGCTACACCTTC. V gene TRBV6-5 combines with J gene TRBJ1-2; tentative D call: TRBD1 (6 bases). Germline loops: CDR1 MNHEY, CDR2 SVGAGI. The germline V and J ends were trimmed by 4 bases and 5 bases, with 17 bases remaining between them. There are 15 residues in the CDR3.

The CDR3 region has the DNA TGCGCCAGCAGCTCCACAGGGACGAGCTACAATGAGCAGTTCTTC. Residues: CASSSTGTSYNEQFF. The gene calls are TRBV5-1 and TRBJ2-1; a possible D gene is TRBD1 (6 bases). V gave up 3 bases and J gave up 3 bases, with 13 bases separating them. The CDR3 sequence is 15 residues long. The germline V gene has CDR1 SGHRS and CDR2 YFSETQ.

This clone was picked up a small number of times. This chain uses TRBV9 with TRBJ2-7; TRBD1 aligns across 10 bases. V was clipped by 0 bases and J by 4 bases; unmatched bases: 7. Germline V gene data show CDR1 as SGDLS and CDR2 as YYNGEE. The CDR3 runs 16 residues. CDR3 residues: CASSVGKTGGSYEQYF. CDR3 nucleotide sequence: TGTGCCAGCAGCGTAGGAAAGACAGGGGGCAGTTACGAGCAGTACTTC.

This clone occurred a few times. The J gene is TRBJ2-5, the V gene TRBV30, with 8 bases that match TRBD1. The V gene's germline CDR1 is GTSNPN and CDR2 SVGIG (reference sequence). This CDR3 is built from 16 residues. The V and J ends lost 0 bases and 0 bases, in that order; junction bases with no gene match: 6. CDR3: CAWSVIQGAYQETQYF. In DNA, the CDR3 is TGTGCCTGGAGTGTAATCCAGGGGGCTTACCAAGAGACCCAGTACTTC.

The chain recombines TRBV6-6 with TRBJ2-7; D perhaps matches TRBD2 (6 bases). Trimming stripped 5 bases from V and 7 bases from J, with 24 bases between. The germline V gene encodes CDR1 MNHNY and CDR2 SVGAGI (reference sequence). CDR3 length: 16 residues. In DNA form, the CDR3 reads TGTGCCAGCAGTCGCTTAGACAGAGTCGGGGGTTTTGAGCAGTACTTC. This codes for CASSRLDRVGGFEQYF.

The rearrangement joins TRBV7-9 to TRBJ2-7; D possibly corresponds to TRBD1 (6 bases). The CDR3 covers 15 residues. Trimming shortened V by 4 bases and J by 6 bases, and 19 bases separated the two germline ends. The germline gives CDR1 SEHNR, CDR2 FQNEAQ (reference sequence). The CDR3 bases are TGTGCCAGCAGCTCAAACAGGGATTTCGGGTCCGAGCAGTACTTC. It codes for CASSSNRDFGSEQYF. Full variable domain (remainder filled in from reference TRBV7-9 and TRBJ2-7): DTGVSQNPRHKITKRGQNVTFRCDPISEHNRLYWYRQTLGQGPEFLTYFQNEAQLEKSRLLSDRFSAERPKGSFSTLEIQRTEQGDSAMYLCASSSNRDFGSEQYFGPGTRLTVT.

This clone was seen only once. This chain joins TRBV6-5 and TRBJ2-3; D is possibly TRBD1 (5 bases). V lost 2 bases to trimming and J lost 6 bases, with 9 bases between them. CDR3 size: 13 residues. Germline values: CDR1 MNHEY, CDR2 SVGAGI. CDR3 protein: CASSYRGPDTQYF. Written as DNA, the CDR3 is TGTGCCAGCAGTTACAGGGGCCCGGATACGCAGTATTTT.

V gene TRBV2 combines with J gene TRBJ2-3, with 8 positions matching TRBD1. V shed 6 bases and J 4 bases; nucleotides not matched to a gene: 9. CDR3 length: 15 amino acids. Germline lookup yields CDR1 SNHLY and CDR2 FYNNEI. CDR3 in amino acids: CASSPGQGAADTQYF. The CDR3 DNA sequence: TGTGCCAGCAGCCCAGGACAGGGAGCGGCAGATACGCAGTATTTT.

This clone is a singleton in its sample. The V call is TRBV10-3, the J call TRBJ2-7; D is unresolved. CDR3 size: 11 residues. Trimming left V 6 bases short and J 6 bases short, with 9 bases between. Germline lookup yields CDR1 ENHRY and CDR2 SYGVKD. CDR3 nucleotides: TGTGCCATCAGCGATTCGGTCGAGCAGTACTTC. Protein product: CAISDSVEQYF.

V is TRBV15 and J is TRBJ2-3; D perhaps matches TRBD2 (5 bases). The germline V and J ends were trimmed by 8 bases and 3 bases, with 15 bases remaining between them. Germline CDR1 and CDR2: LNHNV and YYDKDF (reference sequence). CDR3 length: 14 residues. The CDR3: CATDRNRETDTQYF. In nucleotides, the CDR3 is TGTGCCACCGATCGAAATAGGGAGACAGATACGCAGTATTTT.

V usage is TRBV6-5 and J usage is TRBJ2-1; tentative D call: TRBD1 (6 bases). Trimming took 6 bases from V and 4 from J, leaving 13 bases between them. Germline CDR1 is MNHEY and CDR2 is SVGAGI. CDR3 length: 14 residues. The CDR3 here is CASSRDTQYNEQFF. The CDR3 coding sequence is TGTGCCAGCAGCCGGGACACCCAATACAATGAGCAGTTCTTC.

The chain uses TRBV10-3 and TRBJ1-3; a weak D match, TRBD1 (6 bases). Deletions cut 6 bases from V and 4 bases from J, with 10 bases between. Germline V CDR1 and CDR2: ENHRY, SYGVKD. This CDR3 has 13 amino acids. The chain's CDR3 is CAIRGTLGNTIYF. The CDR3 DNA follows: TGTGCCATCAGAGGGACACTGGGAAACACCATATATTTT.

This sequence joins TRBV19 and TRBJ1-1; weak D call: TRBD1 (5 bases). The V gene lost 5 bases and the J gene lost 2 bases, with 12 bases spanning the gap. The CDR3 has 14 residues. Germline V gives CDR1 LNHDA, CDR2 SQIVND (reference sequence). CDR3 DNA sequence: TGTGCCAGTAGTGATCGGACATTTAACACTGAAGCTTTCTTT. Protein product: CASSDRTFNTEAFF. Looking up the rest from reference TRBV19 and TRBJ1-1 gives the full variable domain: DGGITQSPKYLFRKEGQNVTLSCEQNLNHDAMYWYRQDPGQGLRLIYYSQIVNDFQKGDIAEGYSVSREKKESFPLTVTSAQKNPTAFYLCASSDRTFNTEAFFGQGTRLTVV.

The chain has TRBV7-9 and TRBJ2-2; 10 bases agree with TRBD1. Germline CDR1 is SEHNR and CDR2 is FQNEAQ (reference sequence). V dropped 8 bases and J dropped 7; count of bases not matched to a gene: 4. The CDR3 totals 13 residues. This CDR3 is CASQTGGVGELFF. CDR3 in DNA: TGTGCCAGCCAGACAGGGGGCGTCGGGGAGCTGTTTTTT.

The chain recombines TRBV7-2 with TRBJ2-3; D is uncertain. There are 11 residues in the CDR3. Germline CDR1 and CDR2: SGHTA and FQGNSA. The V end lost 6 bases, the J end lost 3 bases, and 4 bases lay between the germline ends. CDR3 sequence (DNA): TGTGCCAGCAGTACTACAGATACGCAGTATTTT. The encoded protein is CASSTTDTQYF.

The chain uses TRBV7-3 and TRBJ2-5, with D possibly matching TRBD2 (6 bases). The germline V and J ends were trimmed by 5 bases and 1 base, with 8 bases remaining between them. Looked up from germline, CDR1 is SGHTA and CDR2 is FQGTGA. This CDR3 has 13 amino acids. CDR3: CASSRDFQETQYF. The DNA for the CDR3 is TGTGCCAGCAGCCGGGACTTCCAAGAGACCCAGTACTTC.

This chain links TRBV6-6 with TRBJ1-1; unclear D gene. The CDR3 runs to 12 residues. Trimming took off 2 bases at V and 3 bases at J, with 4 bases between the two ends. CDR1 is MNHNY, CDR2 SVGAGI, per germline (reference sequence). The CDR3 reads CASSYRDTEAFF. In nucleotides, the CDR3 is TGTGCCAGCAGTTACCGGGACACTGAAGCTTTCTTT.

This chain joins TRBV4-1 and TRBJ2-2; D unclear. V shed 0 bases and J shed 4 bases, with 9 bases lying between them. The CDR3 has 15 residues. Germline CDR1 MGHRA, CDR2 YSYEKL. In DNA form, the CDR3 reads TGCGCCAGCAGCCAAGATTATCGAGGCACCGGGGAGCTGTTTTTT. Its translation: CASSQDYRGTGELFF.

This clone was picked up one time. The V gene is TRBV6-5, the J gene TRBJ2-7, with TRBD2 matching 8 bases. The CDR3 totals 13 residues. V trimming: 6 bases; J trimming: 5 bases; junction bases outside the gene matches: 6. Germline-derived CDR1 and CDR2 are MNHEY and SVGAGI. The CDR3 nucleotides read TGTGCCAGCAGCGCGACTAGCGTGGACGAGCAGTACTTC. Translated, it gives CASSATSVDEQYF.

The chain combines TRBV4-2 with TRBJ2-6; a possible D gene is TRBD2 (6 bases). V was trimmed by 1 base and J by 0 bases, leaving 7 bases between them. Germline CDR1 is LGHNA and CDR2 is YNFKEQ. This CDR3 has 16 amino acids. Here the CDR3 DNA reads TGTGCCAGCAGCCAAGGGGGAGGCTCTGGGGCCAACGTCCTGACTTTC. Protein product: CASSQGGGSGANVLTF.